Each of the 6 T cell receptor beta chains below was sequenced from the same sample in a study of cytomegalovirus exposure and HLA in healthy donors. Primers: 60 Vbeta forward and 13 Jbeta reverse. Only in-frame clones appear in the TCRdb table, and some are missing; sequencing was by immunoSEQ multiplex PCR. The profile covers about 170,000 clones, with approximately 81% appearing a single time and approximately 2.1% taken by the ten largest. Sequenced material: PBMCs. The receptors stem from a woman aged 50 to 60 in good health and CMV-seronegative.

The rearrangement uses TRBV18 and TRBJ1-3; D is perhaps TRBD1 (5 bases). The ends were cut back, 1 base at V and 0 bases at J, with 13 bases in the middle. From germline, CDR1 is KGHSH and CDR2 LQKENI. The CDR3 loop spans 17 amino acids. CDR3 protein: CASSPQSRASSGNTIYF. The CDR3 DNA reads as TGTGCCAGCTCACCACAGAGCAGGGCCAGCTCTGGAAACACCATATATTTT.

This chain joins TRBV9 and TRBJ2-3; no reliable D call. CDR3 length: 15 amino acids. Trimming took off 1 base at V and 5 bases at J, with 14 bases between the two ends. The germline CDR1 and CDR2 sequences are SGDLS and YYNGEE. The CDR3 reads CASSVNPPSGDTQYF. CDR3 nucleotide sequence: TGTGCCAGCAGCGTAAATCCCCCTTCGGGAGATACGCAGTATTTT.

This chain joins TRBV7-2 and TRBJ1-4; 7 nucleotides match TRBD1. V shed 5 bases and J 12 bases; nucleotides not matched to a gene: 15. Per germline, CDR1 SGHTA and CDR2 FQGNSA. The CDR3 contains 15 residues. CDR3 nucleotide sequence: TGTGCCAGCAGCCTGGGGACAGCCTTAATGGGGGAACTGTTTTTT. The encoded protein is CASSLGTALMGELFF.

The CDR3: CASSVGTSGRGTGELFF. The CDR3 coding sequence is TGTGCCAGCAGCGTAGGGACTAGCGGGAGAGGAACCGGGGAGCTGTTTTTT. The V and J genes are TRBV9 and TRBJ2-2; TRBD2 matches 13 bases. Trimming at V came to 0 bases and at J to 5 bases, leaving 4 bases not matched to a gene. Germline lookup yields CDR1 SGDLS and CDR2 YYNGEE. This CDR3 region has 17 residues.

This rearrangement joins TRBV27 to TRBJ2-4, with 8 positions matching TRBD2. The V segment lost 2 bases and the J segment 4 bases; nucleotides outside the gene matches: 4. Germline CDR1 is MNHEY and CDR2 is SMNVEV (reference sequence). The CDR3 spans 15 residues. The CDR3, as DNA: TGTGCCAGCAGTTTAAGCACTAGCGGAAAAAACATTCAGTACTTC. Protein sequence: CASSLSTSGKNIQYF.

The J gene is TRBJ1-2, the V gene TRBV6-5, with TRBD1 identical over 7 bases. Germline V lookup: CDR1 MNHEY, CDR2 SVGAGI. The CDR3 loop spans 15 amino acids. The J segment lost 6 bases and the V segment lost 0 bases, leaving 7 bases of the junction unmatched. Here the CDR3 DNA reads TGTGCCAGCAGTTACTCGGAATTACAGGGGAATGGCTACACCTTC. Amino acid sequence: CASSYSELQGNGYTF.